These 27 T cell receptor beta chains originate from one sample sequenced in a study of T cell responses to AZD1222 COVID-19 vaccine. Here immunoSEQ multiplex PCR was the method, and the copy in TCRdb shows in-frame clones only, minus some. The table lists roughly 140,000 clones, 75% to 90% of them singletons. The material sequenced was peripheral blood, taken 28 days after the second AZD1222 dose. Receptors were obtained from an adult who received the AZD1222 COVID-19 vaccine.

The chain carries TRBV5-1 and TRBJ2-1, with TRBD2 matching over 11 bases. Germline loops: CDR1 SGHRS, CDR2 YFSETQ. The CDR3 runs to 14 residues. The ends lost 1 base at V and 6 bases at J; junction bases unmatched: 0. The CDR3 region is CASSLTSGSNEQFF. The CDR3 DNA reads TGCGCCAGCAGCTTGACTAGCGGGAGCAATGAGCAGTTCTTC. The whole variable domain, remainder taken from reference TRBV5-1 and TRBJ2-1, is KAGVTQTPRYLIKTRGQQVTLSCSPISGHRSVSWYQQTPGQGLQFLFEYFSETQRNKGNFPGRFSGRQFSNSRSEMNVSTLELGDSALYLCASSLTSGSNEQFFGPGTRLTVL.

V and J are TRBV29-1 and TRBJ2-3, with 10 nucleotides matching TRBD1. Germline V gene sequence: CDR1 SQVTM, CDR2 ANQGSEA. This CDR3 comprises 13 residues. V lost 4 bases and J lost 4; bases outside the gene matches: 2. The CDR3: CSVGQGASDTQYF. In DNA, the CDR3 is TGCAGCGTTGGACAGGGGGCGTCAGATACGCAGTATTTT.

This clone was detected a few times. J is TRBJ2-7 and V is TRBV5-1; D perhaps matches TRBD2 (5 bases). V lost 0 bases and J 7 bases, leaving 14 bases between the germline ends. CDR1 is SGHRS, CDR2 YFSETQ, per germline. The CDR3 has 14 amino acids. The CDR3 loop is CASSLGMGQREQYF. Written as DNA, the CDR3 is TGCGCCAGCAGCTTGGGTATGGGCCAGCGGGAGCAGTACTTC.

This chain connects TRBV30 to TRBJ1-6; 8 positions agree with TRBD1. The CDR3 has 14 amino acids. V lost 0 bases, J lost 12 bases, and 7 bases stayed unmatched. Germline assignment: CDR1 GTSNPN and CDR2 SVGIG (reference sequence). The DNA of the CDR3 is TGTGCCTGGAGTGTAGGTGACAGGGGCCAACCCCTCCACTTT. The encoded protein is CAWSVGDRGQPLHF.

This clone appeared a single time. J is TRBJ1-2 and V is TRBV7-2; D is possibly TRBD1 (5 bases). This CDR3 region has 15 residues. The germline V gene encodes CDR1 SGHTA and CDR2 FQGNSA. Trimming pared 6 bases from V and 8 bases from J, leaving 22 bases between. The CDR3 region has the DNA TGTGCCAGCAGGCCGGGTGGGGTGACGGGGGAAGGCTACACCTTC. It translates to CASRPGGVTGEGYTF.

V usage is TRBV7-9 and J usage is TRBJ2-7; 7 bases are a match to TRBD1. Germline V CDR1 and CDR2: SEHNR, FQNEAQ (reference sequence). V shed 4 bases, J shed 0 bases, and the junction held 6 bases outside the gene matches. CDR3 length equals 15 residues. CDR3 region: CASSSRQGSSYEQYF. CDR3 bases: TGTGCCAGCAGCTCTAGACAGGGTAGCTCCTACGAGCAGTACTTC.

The sample holds a few counts of this clone. This rearrangement joins TRBV4-1 to TRBJ2-2; TRBD1 matches 8 bases. Germline loops: CDR1 MGHRA, CDR2 YSYEKL. The CDR3 extends over 17 amino acids. The trim removed 1 base at V and 4 bases at J, leaving 8 bases unmatched. Here the CDR3 reads CASSQVLWTGSTGELFF. CDR3 in DNA: TGCGCCAGCAGCCAAGTACTTTGGACAGGGAGCACCGGGGAGCTGTTTTTT.

The CDR3 DNA reads TGTGCCAGCAGCGTAGTTGCGGGGCACAATTCACCCCTCCACTTT. This translates into CASSVVAGHNSPLHF. The chain is built from TRBV9 and TRBJ1-6, with a tentative D call TRBD1 (5 bases). This CDR3 spans 15 amino acids. The V gene lost 0 bases and the J gene lost 7 bases, with 11 bases spanning the gap. Germline loops: CDR1 SGDLS, CDR2 YYNGEE. Supplemented by reference TRBV9 and TRBJ1-6, the full variable domain reads DSGVTQTPKHLITATGQRVTLRCSPRSGDLSVYWYQQSLDQGLQFLIQYYNGEERAKGNILERFSAQQFPDLHSELNLSSLELGDSALYFCASSVVAGHNSPLHFGNGTRLTVT.

The J gene is TRBJ2-1, the V gene TRBV6-5; 14 nucleotides agree with TRBD2. J lost 8 bases, V lost 6 bases, and 6 bases had no gene match. Germline-derived CDR1 and CDR2 are MNHEY and SVGAGI. The CDR3 is made up of 15 amino acids. For the CDR3, the DNA is TGTGCCAGCAGCCTCGGGACTAGCGGGAGTGATGAGCAGTTCTTC. It encodes CASSLGTSGSDEQFF.

In its sample, this clone was seen a few times. This chain connects TRBV3-1 (or the pseudogene TRBV3-2) to TRBJ1-1, with no clear D. The germline V and J ends were trimmed by 4 bases and 6 bases, with 12 bases remaining between them. Germline values: CDR1 LGHDT, CDR2 YNNKEL (reference sequence). CDR3 size: 13 residues. The CDR3 protein is CASSPSQEAEAFF. The CDR3 DNA follows: TGTGCCAGCAGCCCCAGCCAGGAGGCTGAAGCTTTCTTT.

The chain carries TRBV19 and TRBJ2-7; TRBD1 matches at 11 bases. From germline, CDR1 is LNHDA and CDR2 SQIVND (reference sequence). V shed 7 bases and J 3 bases; nucleotides not matched to a gene: 8. This CDR3 has 15 amino acids. The CDR3 DNA reads TGTGCCAGTACAAACGGACAGGGGGCTCTCTACGAGCAGTACTTC. Protein sequence: CASTNGQGALYEQYF.

The chain couples TRBV5-8 to TRBJ1-4; D not resolved. The germline gives CDR1 SGHTS, CDR2 YDEGEE. CDR3 length: 14 residues. V lost 7 bases to trimming and J lost 4 bases, with 14 bases between them. As DNA, the CDR3 is TGTGCCAGCCGCCACAGACGGCGTAATGAAAAACTGTTTTTT. This sequence encodes CASRHRRRNEKLFF.

The CDR3 sequence: CASSLSPAGSARDEKLFF. In DNA form, the CDR3 reads TGCGCCAGCAGCTTGTCGCCGGCAGGGTCCGCTCGAGATGAAAAACTGTTTTTT. The V gene is TRBV5-1, the J gene TRBJ1-4; a weak D match, TRBD1 (5 bases). Germline CDR1 and CDR2: SGHRS and YFSETQ. Trimming removed 1 base at V and 6 bases at J, with 22 bases between. The CDR3 contains 18 residues. Variable domain in full (rest from reference TRBV5-1 and TRBJ1-4): KAGVTQTPRYLIKTRGQQVTLSCSPISGHRSVSWYQQTPGQGLQFLFEYFSETQRNKGNFPGRFSGRQFSNSRSEMNVSTLELGDSALYLCASSLSPAGSARDEKLFFGSGTQLSVL.

As to this clone: Mismatch with germline at one junction end may stem from a read error. This rearrangement joins TRBV7-7 to TRBJ2-5; D might be TRBD1 or TRBD2, each matching 6 bases. The CDR3 is made up of 15 amino acids. Germline values: CDR1 SSHAT, CDR2 FNYEAQ (reference sequence). The CDR3 sequence: CASSLGGGPQETQYF. CDR3 coding DNA: TGTGCTAGCAGTCTAGGAGGGGGACCTCAGGAGACCCAGTACTTC.

The genes are TRBV27 and TRBJ1-1; the match to TRBD1 covers 8 bases. CDR3 size: 14 residues. The J segment lost 1 base and the V segment lost 5 bases, leaving 3 bases of the junction unmatched. Per the germline V gene, CDR1 is MNHEY and CDR2 is SMNVEV (reference sequence). CDR3 sequence: CASSRGTGNTEAFF. For the CDR3, the DNA is TGTGCCAGCAGTAGGGGGACAGGGAACACTGAAGCTTTCTTT.

The CDR3 here is CSASRRNRDFGNQPQHF. CDR3 in DNA: TGCAGTGCTAGTCGCCGGAACAGGGATTTCGGCAATCAGCCCCAGCATTTT. This chain links TRBV20-1 with TRBJ1-5; D may be TRBD1 (6 bases). This CDR3 has 17 residues. CDR1 and CDR2 (germline): DFQATT, SNEGSKA (reference sequence). V was trimmed by 3 bases and J by 2 bases, leaving 20 bases between them.

V and J are TRBV5-1 and TRBJ2-1, with 7 bases aligning to TRBD1. V lost 1 base and J lost 2; bases outside the gene matches: 9. The CDR3 sequence is 17 residues long. Germline CDR1 reads SGHRS; CDR2 reads YFSETQ. Here the CDR3 reads CASSLLSLGQTYNEQFF. Here the CDR3 DNA reads TGCGCCAGCAGCTTGTTGAGTTTGGGACAGACCTACAATGAGCAGTTCTTC.

The J gene is TRBJ2-3, the V gene TRBV5-1, with 8 bases aligning to TRBD1. Germline-derived CDR1 and CDR2 are SGHRS and YFSETQ. V shed 5 bases, J shed 4 bases, and the junction held 3 bases outside the gene matches. The CDR3 covers 13 residues. The CDR3 spells CASRGDRPDTQYF. The CDR3 bases are TGCGCCAGCAGGGGGGACAGGCCAGATACGCAGTATTTT. The variable domain in full, with the rest retrieved from reference TRBV5-1 and TRBJ2-3, is KAGVTQTPRYLIKTRGQQVTLSCSPISGHRSVSWYQQTPGQGLQFLFEYFSETQRNKGNFPGRFSGRQFSNSRSEMNVSTLELGDSALYLCASRGDRPDTQYFGPGTRLTVL.

The CDR3 here is CASSSGQYYEQYF. DNA for the CDR3: TGTGCCAGCAGCTCGGGACAGTACTACGAGCAGTACTTC. The chain combines TRBV5-4 with TRBJ2-7, with 7 positions matching TRBD1. Germline V CDR1 and CDR2: SGHNT, YYREEE (reference sequence). Trimming cost V 3 bases and J 3 bases; bases outside gene matches: 3. The CDR3 sequence is 13 residues long.

V and J are TRBV11-3 and TRBJ2-3, with 8 bases fitting TRBD2. The ends lost 5 bases at V and 0 bases at J; junction bases unmatched: 13. Germline CDR1 and CDR2: SGHNT and YENEEA. The CDR3 sequence is 18 residues long. The CDR3 coding sequence is TGTGCCAGCAGCCTACCCGGCGGGAGGTTCCATAGCACAGATACGCAGTATTTT. Amino acid sequence: CASSLPGGRFHSTDTQYF.

The chain has TRBV5-4 and TRBJ1-6; TRBD1 matches at 9 bases. The CDR3 extends over 14 amino acids. The V gene's germline CDR1 is SGHNT and CDR2 YYREEE (reference sequence). The V gene end was trimmed by 4 bases and the J gene end by 8 bases; junction bases not matched to a gene: 4. CDR3 sequence: CASSRDRDYSPLHF. The DNA of the CDR3 is TGTGCCAGCAGCCGGGACAGGGATTATTCACCCCTCCACTTT.

The gene calls are TRBV18 and TRBJ2-7; 9 nucleotides agree with TRBD2. This CDR3 has 13 residues. With V trimmed by 6 bases and J by 3 bases, 3 bases remained unmatched. Germline V gene lookup returns CDR1 KGHSH and CDR2 LQKENI. CDR3 nucleotide sequence: TGTGCCAGCTCTATTAGCGGGAGCTACGAGCAGTACTTC. It yields the protein CASSISGSYEQYF.

This chain links TRBV18 with TRBJ2-2; perhaps D is TRBD1 or TRBD2 (5 bases each). The germline V gene encodes CDR1 KGHSH and CDR2 LQKENI. The CDR3 covers 16 residues. V was pared by 3 bases and J by 4 bases, with 15 bases between. DNA of the CDR3: TGTGCCAGCTCACCCTCCCAGGGACGCTCCACCGGGGAGCTGTTTTTT. It yields the protein CASSPSQGRSTGELFF.

The chain has TRBV10-3 and TRBJ2-5; TRBD1 might be the D (5 bases). CDR1 is ENHRY and CDR2 is SYGVKD in the germline V gene. This CDR3 is built from 15 residues. Trimming pared 6 bases from V and 5 bases from J, leaving 19 bases between. The CDR3 spells CAIREQGLGQETQYF. CDR3 nucleotides: TGTGCCATCAGAGAGCAAGGATTGGGGCAGGAGACCCAGTACTTC.

This clone has only one observation. The chain joins TRBV10-3 to TRBJ1-2, with TRBD1 matching over 7 bases. CDR1 is ENHRY and CDR2 is SYGVKD in the germline V gene. Trimming cost V 6 bases and J 3 bases; bases outside gene matches: 16. The CDR3 runs 17 residues. The chain's CDR3 is CAIRSPGQRIHDYGYTF. The CDR3 nucleotides are TGTGCCATCAGGAGTCCGGGACAGCGGATCCATGACTATGGCTACACCTTC.

The chain links TRBV5-4 to TRBJ1-3; no reliable D call. CDR3 size: 15 residues. CDR1 and CDR2 from the germline V gene are SGHNT and YYREEE (reference sequence). The ends were cut back, 0 bases at V and 4 bases at J, with 11 bases in the middle. CDR3 sequence reads: CASSLGPAEGNTIYF. The CDR3 nucleotides read TGTGCCAGCAGCTTGGGACCCGCGGAGGGAAACACCATATATTTT.

The DNA of the CDR3 is TGTGCCAGCAGCAGCGACAGGGGCTACAATGAGCAGTTCTTC. It encodes CASSSDRGYNEQFF. The V call is TRBV13, the J call TRBJ2-1, with TRBD1 matching over 8 bases. The germline CDR1 and CDR2 sequences are PRHDT and FYEKMQ (reference sequence). The V and J ends lost 5 bases and 3 bases, in that order; junction bases with no gene match: 3. This CDR3 region has 14 residues.